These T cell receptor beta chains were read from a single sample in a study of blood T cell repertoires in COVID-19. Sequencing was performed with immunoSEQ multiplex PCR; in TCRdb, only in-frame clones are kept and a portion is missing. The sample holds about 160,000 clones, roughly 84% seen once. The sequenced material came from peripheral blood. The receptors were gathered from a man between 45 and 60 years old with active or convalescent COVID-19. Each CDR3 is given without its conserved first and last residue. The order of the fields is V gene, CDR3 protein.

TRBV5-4 ASSLSGTGGAKNIQY
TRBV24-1 ATSAPGTAVQH
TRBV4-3 ASSQDRGHARGYT
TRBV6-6 ASSRPGLAGETQY
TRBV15 AQDRNNEKLF
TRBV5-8 ASSTGTAGGYGYT
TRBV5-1 ASSLFQGAPEAF
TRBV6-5 ASSYQGDTEAF
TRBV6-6 ASSYWVGGSDEKLF
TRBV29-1 SVATGGIVNGYT
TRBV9 ASGPGTETQY
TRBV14 ASSQDRDTEAF
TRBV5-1 ASSLAQIEGEAF
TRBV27 ASSLLAGQGSPNEQF
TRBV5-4 ASRNRQVSSPLH
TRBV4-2 ASSPGNRGEETQY
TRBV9 ASSAQDRVSANTIY
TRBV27 ASSGQMHQPQH
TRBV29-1 SVALAASYEQY
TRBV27 ASSFGTGKGYT
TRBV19 ASARPGGNQPQH
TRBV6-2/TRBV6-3 ASSLGTRLYEQY
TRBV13 ASRGAGVVTDTQY
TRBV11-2 ASSSRTGGRGYT
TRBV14 ASTVGSGAYNEQF
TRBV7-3 ASSPGTGRGSGGYT
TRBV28 ASSQFYTEAF
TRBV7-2 ASSLRQGLMNTEAF
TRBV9 ASSVGDSQETQY
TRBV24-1 ATSDFSGTQY
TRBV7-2 ASSQQGNSNEKLF
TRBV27 ATGAVVVTPGQGKNQPQH
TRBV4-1 ASSQDPGGSGYT
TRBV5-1 ASSSRTGGDYEQY
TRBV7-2 ASSNTGGGGIETQY
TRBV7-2 ASSQHPQGNGYT
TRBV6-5 ASQPTGRVDEQY
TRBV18 ASSQAGGRTGNTIY
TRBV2 ASSVRGGGETQY
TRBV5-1 ASSGGAGNGYT
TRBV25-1 ASSELALSYEQY
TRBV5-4 ASSPLVGPRGTDTQY
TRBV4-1 ASSQVRDLFNYGYT
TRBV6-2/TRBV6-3 ASSQYGYT
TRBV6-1 ASSGQISGGDQPQH
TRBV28 ASKMVESEQF
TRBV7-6 ASSLARQFSGNTIY
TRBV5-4 ASSLAGAGANVLT
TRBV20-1 SAMSGFEQY
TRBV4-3 ASSQDHGRMNTEAF
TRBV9 ATSNSMDREGDEQF
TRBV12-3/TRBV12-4 ASSPQWSGKLF
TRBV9 ASSVQTAPSGGYT
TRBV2 ASDRDRDFGNTIY
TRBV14 ASSQGTGLVTEAF
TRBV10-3 AISQGQGDNEQF
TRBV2 ASRREVWA